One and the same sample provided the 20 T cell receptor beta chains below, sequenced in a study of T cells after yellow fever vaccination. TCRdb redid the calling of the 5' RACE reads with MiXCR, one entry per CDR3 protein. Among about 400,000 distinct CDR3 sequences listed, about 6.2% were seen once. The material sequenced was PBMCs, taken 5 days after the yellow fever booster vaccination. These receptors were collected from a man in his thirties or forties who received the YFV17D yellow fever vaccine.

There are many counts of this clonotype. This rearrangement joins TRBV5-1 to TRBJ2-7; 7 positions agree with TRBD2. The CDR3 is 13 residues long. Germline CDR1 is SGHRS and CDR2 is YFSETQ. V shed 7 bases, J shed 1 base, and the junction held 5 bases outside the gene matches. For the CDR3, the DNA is TGCGCCAGCGGAGGGACTAATTCCTACGAGCAGTACTTC. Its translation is CASGGTNSYEQYF.

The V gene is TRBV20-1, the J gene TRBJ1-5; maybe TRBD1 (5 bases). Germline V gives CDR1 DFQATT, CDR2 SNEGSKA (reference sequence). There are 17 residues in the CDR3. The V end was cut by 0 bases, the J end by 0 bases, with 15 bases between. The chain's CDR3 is CSARDREVYRSNQPQHF. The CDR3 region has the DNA TGCAGTGCTAGAGACAGGGAGGTATATCGTAGCAATCAGCCCCAGCATTTT.

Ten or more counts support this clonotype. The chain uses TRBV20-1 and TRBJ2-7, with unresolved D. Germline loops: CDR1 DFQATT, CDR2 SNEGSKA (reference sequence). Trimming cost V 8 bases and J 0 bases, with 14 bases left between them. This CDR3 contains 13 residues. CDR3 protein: CSLAGLTSYEQYF. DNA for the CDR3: TGCAGTCTGGCCGGGCTGACCTCCTACGAGCAGTACTTC.

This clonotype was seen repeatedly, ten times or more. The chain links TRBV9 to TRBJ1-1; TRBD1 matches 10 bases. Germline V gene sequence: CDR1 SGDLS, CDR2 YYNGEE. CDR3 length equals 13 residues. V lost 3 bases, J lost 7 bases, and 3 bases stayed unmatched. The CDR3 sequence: CASSGGQGVEAFF. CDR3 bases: TGTGCCAGCAGCGGCGGACAGGGGGTTGAAGCTTTCTTT. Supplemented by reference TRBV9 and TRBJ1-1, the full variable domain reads DSGVTQTPKHLITATGQRVTLRCSPRSGDLSVYWYQQSLDQGLQFLIQYYNGEERAKGNILERFSAQQFPDLHSELNLSSLELGDSALYFCASSGGQGVEAFFGQGTRLTVV.

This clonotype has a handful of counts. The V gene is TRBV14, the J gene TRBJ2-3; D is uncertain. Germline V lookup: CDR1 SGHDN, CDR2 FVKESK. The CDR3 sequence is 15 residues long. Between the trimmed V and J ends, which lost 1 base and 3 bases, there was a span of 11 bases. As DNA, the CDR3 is TGTGCCAGCAGCCAAGGTCCAGCGTGGACAGATACGCAGTATTTT. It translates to CASSQGPAWTDTQYF. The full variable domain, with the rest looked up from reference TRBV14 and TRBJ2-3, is EAGVTQFPSHSVIEKGQTVTLRCDPISGHDNLYWYRRVMGKEIKFLLHFVKESKQDESGMPNNRFLAERTGGTYSTLKVQPAELEDSGVYFCASSQGPAWTDTQYFGPGTRLTVL.

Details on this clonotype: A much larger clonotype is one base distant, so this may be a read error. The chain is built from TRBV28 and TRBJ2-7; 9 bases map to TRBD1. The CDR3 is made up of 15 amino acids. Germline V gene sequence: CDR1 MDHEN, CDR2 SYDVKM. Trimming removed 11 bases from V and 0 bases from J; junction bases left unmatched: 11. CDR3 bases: TGTGCCGGCATCCCGGGACAGGGCTTCTCCTACGAGCAGTACTTC. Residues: CAGIPGQGFSYEQYF.

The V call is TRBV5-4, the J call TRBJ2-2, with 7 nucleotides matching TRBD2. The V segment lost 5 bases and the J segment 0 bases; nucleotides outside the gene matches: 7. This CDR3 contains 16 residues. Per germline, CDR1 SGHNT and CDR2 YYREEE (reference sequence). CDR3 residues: CASSSLAASNTGELFF. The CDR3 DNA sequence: TGTGCCAGCAGTTCGCTAGCGGCCTCGAACACCGGGGAGCTGTTTTTT.

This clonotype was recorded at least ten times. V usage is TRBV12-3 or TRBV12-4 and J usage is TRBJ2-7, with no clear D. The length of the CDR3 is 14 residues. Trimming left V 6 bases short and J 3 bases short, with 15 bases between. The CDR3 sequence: CASSPEGNYYEQYF. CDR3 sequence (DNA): TGTGCCAGCAGCCCGGAAGGAAACTACTACGAGCAGTACTTC.

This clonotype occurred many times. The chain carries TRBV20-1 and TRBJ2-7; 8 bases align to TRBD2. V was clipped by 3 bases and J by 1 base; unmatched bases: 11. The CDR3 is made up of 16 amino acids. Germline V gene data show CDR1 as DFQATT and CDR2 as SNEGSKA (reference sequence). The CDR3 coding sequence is TGCAGTGCTAGGGCTCTAGCGGGTTCCCTTTCCTACGAGCAGTACTTC. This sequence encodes CSARALAGSLSYEQYF.

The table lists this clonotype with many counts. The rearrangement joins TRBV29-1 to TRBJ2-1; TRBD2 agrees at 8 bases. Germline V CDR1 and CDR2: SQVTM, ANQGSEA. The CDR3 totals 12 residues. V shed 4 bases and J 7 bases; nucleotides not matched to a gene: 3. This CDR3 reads CSVASGGNEQFF. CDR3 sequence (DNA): TGCAGCGTTGCTTCGGGGGGGAATGAGCAGTTCTTC.

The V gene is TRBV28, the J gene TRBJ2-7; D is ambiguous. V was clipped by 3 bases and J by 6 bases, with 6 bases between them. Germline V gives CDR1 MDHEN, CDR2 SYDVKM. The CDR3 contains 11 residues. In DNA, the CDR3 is TGTGCCAGCAGTTTTTACAGCGAGCAGTACTTC. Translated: CASSFYSEQYF.

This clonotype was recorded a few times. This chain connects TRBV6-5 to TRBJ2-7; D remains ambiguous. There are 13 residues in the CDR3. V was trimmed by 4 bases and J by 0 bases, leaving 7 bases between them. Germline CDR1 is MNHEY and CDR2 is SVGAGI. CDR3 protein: CASSLAISYEQYF. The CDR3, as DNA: TGTGCCAGCAGTTTGGCTATCTCCTACGAGCAGTACTTC.

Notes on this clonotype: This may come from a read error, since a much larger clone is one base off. CDR3 sequence (DNA): TGTGCCGGCAGCCCCGCTGGGGATGAGCAGTTCTTC. Amino acid sequence: CAGSPAGDEQFF. V is TRBV12-3 or TRBV12-4 and J is TRBJ2-1; D unclear. There are 12 residues in the CDR3.

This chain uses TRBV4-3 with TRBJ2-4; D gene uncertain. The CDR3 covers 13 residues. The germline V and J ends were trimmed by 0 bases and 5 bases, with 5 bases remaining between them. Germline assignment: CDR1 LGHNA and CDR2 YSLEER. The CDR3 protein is CASSQDEENIQYF. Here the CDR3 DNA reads TGCGCCAGCAGCCAAGACGAGGAAAACATTCAGTACTTC.

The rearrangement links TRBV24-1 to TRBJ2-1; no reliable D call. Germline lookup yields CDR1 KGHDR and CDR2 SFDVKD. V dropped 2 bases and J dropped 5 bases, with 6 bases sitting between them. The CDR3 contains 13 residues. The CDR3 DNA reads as TGTGCCACCAGTGATTGGACGGACAATGAGCAGTTCTTC. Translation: CATSDWTDNEQFF.

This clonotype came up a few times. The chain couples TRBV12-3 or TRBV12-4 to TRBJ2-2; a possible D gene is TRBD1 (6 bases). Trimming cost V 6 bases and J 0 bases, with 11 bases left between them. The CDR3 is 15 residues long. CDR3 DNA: TGTGCCAGCAGCCGGGACACTACGAACACCGGGGAGCTGTTTTTT. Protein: CASSRDTTNTGELFF.

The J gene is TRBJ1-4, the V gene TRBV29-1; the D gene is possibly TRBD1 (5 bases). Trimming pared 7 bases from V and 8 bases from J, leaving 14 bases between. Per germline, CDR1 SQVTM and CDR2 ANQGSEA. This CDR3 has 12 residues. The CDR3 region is CSEGTGCEKLFF. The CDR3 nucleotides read TGCAGCGAAGGGACGGGCTGCGAAAAACTGTTTTTT.

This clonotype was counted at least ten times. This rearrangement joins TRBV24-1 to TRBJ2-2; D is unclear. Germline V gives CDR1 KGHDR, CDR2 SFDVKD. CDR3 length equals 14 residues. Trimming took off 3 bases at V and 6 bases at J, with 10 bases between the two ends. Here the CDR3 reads CATSDPSGSGELFF. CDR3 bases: TGTGCCACCAGTGATCCCTCAGGATCCGGGGAGCTGTTTTTT.

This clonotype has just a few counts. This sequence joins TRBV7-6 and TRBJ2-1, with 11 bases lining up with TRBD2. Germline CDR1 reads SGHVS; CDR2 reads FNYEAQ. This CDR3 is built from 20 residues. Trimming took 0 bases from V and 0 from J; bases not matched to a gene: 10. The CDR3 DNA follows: TGTGCCAGCAGCTTAGCAATTAACGCCGGGACTAGCGGCTCCTACAATGAGCAGTTCTTC. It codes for CASSLAINAGTSGSYNEQFF.

The CDR3 spells CASSHDRYLGIQYF. The CDR3 coding sequence is TGTGCCAGCAGCCATGACCGATACCTCGGCATTCAGTACTTC. The chain couples TRBV7-2 to TRBJ2-4; D is unclear. This CDR3 is 14 amino acids long. Per the germline V gene, CDR1 is SGHTA and CDR2 is FQGNSA. V dropped 5 bases and J dropped 9 bases, with 17 bases sitting between them.